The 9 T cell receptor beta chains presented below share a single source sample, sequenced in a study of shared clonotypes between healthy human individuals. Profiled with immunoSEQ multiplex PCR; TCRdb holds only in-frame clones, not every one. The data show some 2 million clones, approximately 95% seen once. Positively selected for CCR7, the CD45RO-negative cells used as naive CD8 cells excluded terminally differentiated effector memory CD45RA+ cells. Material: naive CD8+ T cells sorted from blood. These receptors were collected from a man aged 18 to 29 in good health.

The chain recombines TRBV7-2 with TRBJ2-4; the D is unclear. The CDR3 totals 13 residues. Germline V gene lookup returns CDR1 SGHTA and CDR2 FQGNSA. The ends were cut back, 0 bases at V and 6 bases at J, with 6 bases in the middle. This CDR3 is CASSLALGNIQYF. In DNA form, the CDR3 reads TGTGCCAGCAGCTTAGCGCTTGGAAACATTCAGTACTTC.

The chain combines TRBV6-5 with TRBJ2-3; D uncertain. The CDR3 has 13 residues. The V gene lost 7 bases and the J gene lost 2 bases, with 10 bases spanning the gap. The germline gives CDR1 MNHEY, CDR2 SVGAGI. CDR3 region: CASTPSDTDTQYF. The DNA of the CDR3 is TGTGCCAGCACGCCATCCGACACAGATACGCAGTATTTT.

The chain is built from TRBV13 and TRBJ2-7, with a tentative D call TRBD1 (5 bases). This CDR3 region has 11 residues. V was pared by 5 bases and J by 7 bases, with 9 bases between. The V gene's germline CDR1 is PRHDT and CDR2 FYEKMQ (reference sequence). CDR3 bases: TGTGCCAGCAGCACAAAGGGGGAGCAGTACTTC. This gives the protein CASSTKGEQYF.

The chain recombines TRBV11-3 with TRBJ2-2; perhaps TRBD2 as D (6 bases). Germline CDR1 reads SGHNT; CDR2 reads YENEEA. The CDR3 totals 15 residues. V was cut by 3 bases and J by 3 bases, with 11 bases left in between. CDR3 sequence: CASSLGSGDTGELFF. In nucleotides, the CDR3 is TGTGCCAGCAGCTTGGGGTCGGGGGACACCGGGGAGCTGTTTTTT.

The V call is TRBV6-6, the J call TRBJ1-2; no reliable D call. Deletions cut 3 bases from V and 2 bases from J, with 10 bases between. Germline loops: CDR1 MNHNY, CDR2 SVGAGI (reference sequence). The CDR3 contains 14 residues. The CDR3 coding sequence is TGTGCCAGCAGTTATGAGGGAGTAAACTATGGCTACACCTTC. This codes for CASSYEGVNYGYTF.

In DNA, the CDR3 is TGTGCCAGCAGTCTTCGGGACAGCCGAGGGGAGCAGTACTTC. Its translation: CASSLRDSRGEQYF. This rearrangement joins TRBV27 to TRBJ2-7; 7 bases are a match to TRBD1. In germline, CDR1 is MNHEY, CDR2 SMNVEV (reference sequence). The junction had 11 bases not matched to a gene; V was cut back by 5 bases and J by 7 bases. The length of the CDR3 is 14 residues.

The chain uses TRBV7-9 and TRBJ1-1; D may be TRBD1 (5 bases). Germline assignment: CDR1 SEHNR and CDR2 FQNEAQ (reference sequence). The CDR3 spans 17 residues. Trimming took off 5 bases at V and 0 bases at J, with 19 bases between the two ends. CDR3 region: CASSPRGIGVLNTEAFF. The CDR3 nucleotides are TGTGCCAGCAGCCCGCGAGGGATAGGGGTTTTGAACACTGAAGCTTTCTTT.

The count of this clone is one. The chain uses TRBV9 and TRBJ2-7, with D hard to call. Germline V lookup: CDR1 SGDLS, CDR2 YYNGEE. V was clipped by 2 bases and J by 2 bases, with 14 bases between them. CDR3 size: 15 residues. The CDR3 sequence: CASSVHFQPTYEQYF. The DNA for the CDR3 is TGTGCCAGCAGCGTTCACTTCCAACCCACCTACGAGCAGTACTTC.

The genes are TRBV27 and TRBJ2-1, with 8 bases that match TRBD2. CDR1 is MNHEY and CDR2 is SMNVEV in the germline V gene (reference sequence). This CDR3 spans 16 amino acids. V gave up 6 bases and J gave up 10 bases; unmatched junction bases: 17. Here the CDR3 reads CASSKPQVAGLGEQFF. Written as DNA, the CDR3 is TGTGCCAGCAGCAAGCCCCAGGTAGCGGGGCTCGGGGAGCAGTTCTTC.